This section outlines one T cell receptor (beta chain) sequence together with its context. Germline V gene sequence: CDR1 SQVTM, CDR2 ANQGSEA. Unmatched junction bases numbered 9, after V lost 5 bases and J lost 0 bases. This CDR3 is 15 amino acids long. The sample originates from a study of PD-L1 blockade in urothelial cancer. The overall study: Of under 30 patients, just under 26 were males with bladder-origin urothelial cancer. T cells numbered a median of approximately 130,000 in the blood samples.

Each PCR contained spiked-in synthetic TCR analog templates. Sequenced by immunoSEQ multiplex PCR; TCRdb stores in-frame clones only, minus some. The sample contains about 100,000 clones, around 90% of which appear only once. The input for sequencing was PBMCs, taken around atezolizumab (anti-PD-L1) treatment. V usage is TRBV29-1 and J usage is TRBJ1-1, with TRBD1 matching 7 bases. This clonotype was sampled from an elderly woman with urothelial cancer. CDR3 coding DNA: TGCAGCGTTATGGGAACAGGGGTGGTGAACACTGAAGCTTTCTTT. The encoded protein is CSVMGTGVVNTEAFF.